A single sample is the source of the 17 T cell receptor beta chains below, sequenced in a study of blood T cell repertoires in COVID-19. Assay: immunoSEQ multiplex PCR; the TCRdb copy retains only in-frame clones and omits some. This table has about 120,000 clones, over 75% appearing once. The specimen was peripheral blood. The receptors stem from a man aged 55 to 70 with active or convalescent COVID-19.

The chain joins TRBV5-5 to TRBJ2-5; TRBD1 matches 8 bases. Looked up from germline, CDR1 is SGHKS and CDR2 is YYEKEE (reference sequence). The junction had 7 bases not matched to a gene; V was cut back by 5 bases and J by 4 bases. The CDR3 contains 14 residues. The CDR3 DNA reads TGTGCCAGCAGTCGACAGGACAGGGTAGAGACCCAGTACTTC. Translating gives CASSRQDRVETQYF.

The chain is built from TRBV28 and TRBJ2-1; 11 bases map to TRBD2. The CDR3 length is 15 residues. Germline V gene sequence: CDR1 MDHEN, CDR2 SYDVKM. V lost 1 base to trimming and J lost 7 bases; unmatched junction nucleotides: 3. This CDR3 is CASSLSTSGTNEQFF. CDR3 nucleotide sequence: TGTGCCAGCAGTTTATCGACTAGCGGGACGAATGAGCAGTTCTTC.

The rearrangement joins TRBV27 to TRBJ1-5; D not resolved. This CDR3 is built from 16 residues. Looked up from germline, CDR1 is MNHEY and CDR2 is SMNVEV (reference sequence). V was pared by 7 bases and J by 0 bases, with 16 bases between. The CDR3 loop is CASIPRRKTSNQPQHF. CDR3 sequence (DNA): TGTGCCAGCATTCCCCGGAGGAAAACTAGCAATCAGCCCCAGCATTTT.

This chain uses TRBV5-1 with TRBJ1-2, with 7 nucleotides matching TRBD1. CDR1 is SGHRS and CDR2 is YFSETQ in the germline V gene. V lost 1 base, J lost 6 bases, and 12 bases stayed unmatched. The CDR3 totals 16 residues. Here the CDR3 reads CASSLSTAPGQDGYTF. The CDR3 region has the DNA TGCGCCAGCAGCTTGAGTACGGCTCCTGGACAGGATGGCTACACCTTC.

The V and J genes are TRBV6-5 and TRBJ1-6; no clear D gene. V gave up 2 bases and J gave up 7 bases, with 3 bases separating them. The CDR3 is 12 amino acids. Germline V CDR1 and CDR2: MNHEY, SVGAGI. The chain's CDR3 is CASSYPNSPLHF. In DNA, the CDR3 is TGTGCCAGCAGTTACCCAAATTCACCCCTCCACTTT.

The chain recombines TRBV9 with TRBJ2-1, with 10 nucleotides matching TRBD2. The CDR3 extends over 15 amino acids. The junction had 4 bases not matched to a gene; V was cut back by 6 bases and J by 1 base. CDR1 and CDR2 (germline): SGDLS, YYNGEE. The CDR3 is CASTPLAGSYNEQFF. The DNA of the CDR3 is TGTGCCAGCACCCCACTAGCGGGGTCCTACAATGAGCAGTTCTTC.

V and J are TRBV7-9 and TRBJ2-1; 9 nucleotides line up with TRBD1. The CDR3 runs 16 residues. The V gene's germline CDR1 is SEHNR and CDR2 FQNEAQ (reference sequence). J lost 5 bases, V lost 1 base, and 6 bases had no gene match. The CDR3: CASSLGVGQGHNEQFF. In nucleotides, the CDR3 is TGTGCCAGCAGCTTAGGGGTGGGACAGGGCCACAATGAGCAGTTCTTC.

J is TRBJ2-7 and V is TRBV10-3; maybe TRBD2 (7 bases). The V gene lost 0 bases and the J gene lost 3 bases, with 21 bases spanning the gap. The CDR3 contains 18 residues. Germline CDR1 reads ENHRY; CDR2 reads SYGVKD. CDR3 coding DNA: TGTGCCATCAGTGAGTCGAGGGGGGGAACGGGTATCCTCTACGAGCAGTACTTC. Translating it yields CAISESRGGTGILYEQYF.

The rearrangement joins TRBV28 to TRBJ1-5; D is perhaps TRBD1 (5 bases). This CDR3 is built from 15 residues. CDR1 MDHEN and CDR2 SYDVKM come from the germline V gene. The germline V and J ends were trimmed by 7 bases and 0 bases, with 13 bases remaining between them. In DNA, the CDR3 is TGTGCCAGCAACTCCGGGGGGAATAGCAATCAGCCCCAGCATTTT. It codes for CASNSGGNSNQPQHF.

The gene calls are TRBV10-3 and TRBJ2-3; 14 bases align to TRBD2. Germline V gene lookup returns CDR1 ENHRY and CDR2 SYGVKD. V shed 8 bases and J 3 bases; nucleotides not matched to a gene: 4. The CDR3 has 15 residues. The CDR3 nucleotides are TGTGCCATCTCCGGGACTAGCGGGAGAACAGATACGCAGTATTTT. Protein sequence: CAISGTSGRTDTQYF.

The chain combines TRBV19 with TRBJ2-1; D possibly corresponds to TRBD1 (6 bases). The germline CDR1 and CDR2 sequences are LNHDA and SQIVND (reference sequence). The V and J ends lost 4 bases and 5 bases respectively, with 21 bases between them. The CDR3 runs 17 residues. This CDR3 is CASSRVHRASWDNEQFF. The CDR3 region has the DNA TGTGCCAGTAGTAGGGTCCACAGGGCCAGCTGGGACAATGAGCAGTTCTTC.

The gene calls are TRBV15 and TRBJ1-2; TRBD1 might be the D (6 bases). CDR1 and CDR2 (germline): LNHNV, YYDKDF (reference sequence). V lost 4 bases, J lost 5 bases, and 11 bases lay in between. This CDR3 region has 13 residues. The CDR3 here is CATSIDRQYGYTF. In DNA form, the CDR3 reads TGTGCCACCAGCATCGACAGGCAGTATGGCTACACCTTC.

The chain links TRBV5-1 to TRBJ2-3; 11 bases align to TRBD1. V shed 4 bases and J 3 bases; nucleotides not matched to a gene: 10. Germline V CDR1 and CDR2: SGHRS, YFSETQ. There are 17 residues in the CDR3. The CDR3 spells CASSPGQGARGTDTQYF. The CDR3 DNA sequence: TGCGCCAGCAGCCCTGGACAGGGGGCAAGGGGGACAGATACGCAGTATTTT.

CDR3 sequence reads: CASSLTGGSIYGELFF. CDR3 nucleotide sequence: TGTGCCAGCAGCTTAACTGGCGGGAGTATTTACGGGGAGCTGTTTTTT. The J gene is TRBJ2-2, the V gene TRBV7-3; 7 nucleotides align to TRBD2. This CDR3 is 16 amino acids long. J was trimmed by 7 bases and V by 0 bases; bases with no gene match: 8. In germline, CDR1 is SGHTA, CDR2 FQGTGA. Based on the CDR3 plus reference TRBV7-3 and TRBJ2-2, the full variable domain is GAGVSQTPSNKVTEKGKYVELRCDPISGHTALYWYRQSLGQGPEFLIYFQGTGAADDSGLPNDRFFAVRPEGSVSTLKIQRTERGDSAVYLCASSLTGGSIYGELFFGEGSRLTVL.

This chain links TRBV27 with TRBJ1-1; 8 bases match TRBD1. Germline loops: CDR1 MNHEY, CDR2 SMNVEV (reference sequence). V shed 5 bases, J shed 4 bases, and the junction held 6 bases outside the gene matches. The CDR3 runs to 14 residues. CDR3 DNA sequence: TGTGCCAGCAGTACCGACAGGGGAATCACTGAAGCTTTCTTT. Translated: CASSTDRGITEAFF.

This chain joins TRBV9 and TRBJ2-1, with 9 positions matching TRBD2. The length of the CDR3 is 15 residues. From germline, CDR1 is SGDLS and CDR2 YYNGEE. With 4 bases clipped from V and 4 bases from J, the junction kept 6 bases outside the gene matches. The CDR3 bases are TGTGCCAGCAGCACCGCGACTAGCGGATACAATGAGCAGTTCTTC. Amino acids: CASSTATSGYNEQFF.

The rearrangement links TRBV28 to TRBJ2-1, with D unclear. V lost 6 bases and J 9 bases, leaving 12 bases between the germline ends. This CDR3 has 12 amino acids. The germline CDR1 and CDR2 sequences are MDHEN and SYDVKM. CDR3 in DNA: TGTGCCAGCAGGGTTGGGCTGGGTGAGCAGTTCTTC. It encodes CASRVGLGEQFF.